This T cell receptor beta chain was recovered during a study of T cells in Graves' hyperthyroidism and ophthalmopathy. CDR1 is MDHEN and CDR2 is SYDVKM in the germline V gene. This CDR3 is built from 18 residues. Trimming removed 3 bases at V and 1 base at J, with 22 bases between. Amplified TCR beta CDR3 regions came from RNA transcripts. An initial round of RT-PCR targeting the TCR CDR3 relied on the HTBI primer set. TCRdb redid the calling of the multiplex PCR reads with MiXCR, one entry per CDR3 protein. Found here are fewer than 650,000 distinct CDR3 sequences, 14% of them singletons; the top ten hold around 7%.

The rearrangement joins TRBV28 to TRBJ2-7; tentatively, D is TRBD1 (6 bases). The specimen sequenced was blood. This receptor was taken from a woman younger than 35 with Graves' ophthalmopathy. CDR3: CASSFSVASNRVSYEQYF. For the CDR3, the DNA is TGTGCCAGCAGTTTTTCTGTCGCATCAAACAGGGTTTCCTACGAGCAGTACTTC.